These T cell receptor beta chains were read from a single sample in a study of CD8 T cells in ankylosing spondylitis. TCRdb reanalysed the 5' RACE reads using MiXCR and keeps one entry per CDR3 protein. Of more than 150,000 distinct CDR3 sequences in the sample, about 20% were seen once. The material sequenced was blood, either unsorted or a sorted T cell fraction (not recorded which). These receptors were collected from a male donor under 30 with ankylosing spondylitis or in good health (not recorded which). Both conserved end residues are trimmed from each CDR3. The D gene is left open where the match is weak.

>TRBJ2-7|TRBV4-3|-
ASSQEGANSYEQY
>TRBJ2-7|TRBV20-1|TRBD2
SARFSGRRREQY
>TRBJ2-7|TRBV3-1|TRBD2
ASSQGRGTTTSYEQY
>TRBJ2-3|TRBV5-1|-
ASSFGAETDTQY
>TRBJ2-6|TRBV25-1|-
ASSGTGPGANVLT
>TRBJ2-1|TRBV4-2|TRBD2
ASSQRSGGSVYNEQF
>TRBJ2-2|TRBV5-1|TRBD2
ASRPRTSGYTGELF
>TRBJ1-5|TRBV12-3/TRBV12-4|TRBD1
ASSHYKQGRDQPQH
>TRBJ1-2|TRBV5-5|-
ASSLYGSSTGYT
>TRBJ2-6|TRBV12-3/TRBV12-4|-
ASTSSGANVLT
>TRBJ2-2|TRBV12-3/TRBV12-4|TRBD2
ASSFSGRGTGELF
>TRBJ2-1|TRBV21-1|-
ASSKVTERSDNEQF
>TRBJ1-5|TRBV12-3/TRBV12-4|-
ASSKGRYSNQPQH